This T cell receptor (beta chain) emerged from a study of blood T cells in healthy people across ages. After removal of 0 bases from V and 1 base from J, the junction contained 4 bases not matched to a gene. The CDR3 has 16 residues. Germline values: CDR1 MGHRA, CDR2 YSYEKL. Study results and limitations: Unsorted PBMCs prevented conclusive naive versus antigen-experienced comparison.

A note on this clonotype: Antigen unknown.

A second PCR of about 7 to 11 cycles used a sample-barcoded 5' primer and a J-beta primer mix. A minimum of 3 million CDR3-containing paired-end reads was obtained for each sample. Using its own MiXCR run on the 5' RACE reads, TCRdb lists one record per CDR3 protein. The data contain roughly 790,000 distinct CDR3 sequences, roughly 41% of them seen just once; the ten biggest clones take up around a fifth. This TCR was sampled from a woman aged 55-70 years in good health. Sequenced sample: blood. The chain carries TRBV4-1 and TRBJ2-3; TRBD1 aligns across 7 bases. The CDR3 protein is CASSQDSTGGTDTQYF. Written as DNA, the CDR3 is TGCGCCAGCAGCCAAGATAGTACAGGGGGCACAGATACGCAGTATTTT.